This TCR beta chain was profiled in a study of blood T cell repertoires in COVID-19. Under the authors' procedure: Amplification with reference gene primers provided the estimates of nucleated cell counts. Produced via immunoSEQ multiplex PCR; TCRdb's table is partial and in-frame only. V, J and clone size are taken as reported in that table, and D and trimming were inferred from the DNA itself. Among around 120,000 clones listed, less than 90% were seen once. This clone showed up just once. The V segment lost 2 bases and the J segment 6 bases; nucleotides outside the gene matches: 7. CDR1 is MNHEY and CDR2 is SVGAGI in the germline V gene. The CDR3 length is 15 residues.

The genes are TRBV6-5 and TRBJ1-2; 9 nucleotides line up with TRBD1. Sequenced sample: peripheral blood. This clonotype was obtained from a man between 65 and 85 years old who had recovered from COVID-19. CDR3 in amino acids: CASSYRGTGRDGYTF. The DNA for the CDR3 is TGTGCCAGCAGTTACCGAGGGACAGGGAGGGATGGCTACACCTTC.